This T cell receptor (beta chain) was obtained from a study of blood T cell repertoires in COVID-19. Overall study context: Nucleic acid was either cDNA or gDNA, and it came from T cells, B-cell-depleted T cells, or PBMCs.

In germline, CDR1 is LGHDT, CDR2 YNNKEL (reference sequence). The CDR3 runs 17 residues. The J segment lost 3 bases and the V segment lost 4 bases, leaving 7 bases of the junction unmatched. Residents of approximately 25 US areas, aged about 18 to 95 years, made up the participants. Original handling: The assay estimated nucleated cells by amplifying reference gene primers. Sequencing was performed with immunoSEQ multiplex PCR; in TCRdb, only in-frame clones are kept and a portion is missing. The V and J calls and clone size come from that table; D and trimming were worked out from the DNA. This table has some 200,000 clones, roughly 89% appearing once.

Input material: PBMCs or T cells enriched from blood (not recorded which). This chain links TRBV3-1 (or the pseudogene TRBV3-2) with TRBJ2-3; TRBD2 matches at 13 bases. This clonotype was obtained from a man aged 18 to 29 with acute COVID-19. The CDR3 loop reads CASSPWTSGSRTDTQYF. In nucleotides, the CDR3 is TGTGCCAGCAGCCCTTGGACTAGCGGGAGTAGAACAGATACGCAGTATTTT.